Here is one T cell receptor beta chain with its context. The data originate from a study of OX40 agonist ivuxolimab in advanced cancers. This table comes from immunoSEQ multiplex PCR, and its TCRdb copy is limited to in-frame clones, with some not included. The sample includes some 81,000 clones, 65% to 90% of them seen just once. Germline V gene sequence: CDR1 LNHNV, CDR2 YYDKDF (reference sequence). This CDR3 is built from 15 residues. The V segment lost 3 bases and the J segment 5 bases; nucleotides outside the gene matches: 9. The source of this sequence is an adult with an advanced solid tumor such as melanoma, head and neck, liver or kidney cancer. The chain joins TRBV15 to TRBJ2-7, with 8 bases matching TRBD2. The specimen was CD4+ or CD8+ T cells sorted from blood, collected in a trial of the OX40 agonist ivuxolimab. In DNA, the CDR3 is TGTGCCACCAGCAGGCACGCGGGGGGCGTCGACGAGCAGTACTTC. This sequence encodes CATSRHAGGVDEQYF.